This is a list of T cell receptor beta chains from one sample in a study of control samples from healthy donors and cancer patients. Sequencing used immunoSEQ multiplex PCR; TCRdb keeps in-frame clones, though not all of them. The sample consists of hundreds of thousands of clones, 75% to 95% of them appearing once. Sequences were obtained from PBMCs. The receptors come from a man aged 40-49 years with head and neck cancer. Each CDR3 is given with its conserved first and last residue. The D gene is left open where the match is weak. Part of the rows lack a size; the others show once, few, many or a class for expanded clones.

J gene | V gene | clone size | D gene | CDR3 protein | CDR3 DNA
TRBJ1-5 | TRBV11-2 | NA | NA | CASSLGESQPQHF | TGTGCCAGCAGCTTAGGGGAATCACAGCCCCAGCATTTT
TRBJ2-5 | TRBV27 | NA | TRBD1 | CASSLTGTGAPLQETQYF | TGTGCCAGCAGTTTGACCGGGACAGGGGCCCCTCTCCAAGAGACCCAGTACTTC
TRBJ1-2 | TRBV7-3 | NA | TRBD1 | CASSLWDRAYGYTF | TGTGCCAGCAGCTTATGGGACAGGGCTTATGGCTACACCTTC
TRBJ1-5 | TRBV18 | NA | NA | CASSPVLISNQPQHF | TGTGCCAGCTCACCGGTCCTAATAAGCAATCAGCCCCAGCATTTT
TRBJ2-7 | TRBV2 | NA | NA | CASSDAGTLSYEQYF | TGTGCCAGCAGTGACGCCGGGACCCTTTCGTACGAGCAGTACTTC
TRBJ2-1 | TRBV27 | NA | TRBD1 | CASSLGTGGYNEQFF | TGTGCCAGCAGTTTAGGGACAGGGGGGTACAATGAGCAGTTCTTC
TRBJ1-4 | TRBV29-1 | few | NA | CSVVSNEKLFF | TGCAGCGTTGTTAGTAATGAAAAACTGTTTTTT
TRBJ2-1 | TRBV19 | NA | NA | CASSIAANNEQFF | TGTGCCAGTAGTATTGCCGCGAACAATGAGCAGTTCTTC
TRBJ2-7 | TRBV9 | NA | NA | CASSGDGASYEQYF | TGTGCCAGCAGCGGAGACGGGGCCTCCTACGAGCAGTACTTC
TRBJ2-7 | TRBV7-2 | NA | TRBD2 | CASSLALGLAYEQYF | TGTGCCAGCAGCTTAGCGCTAGGACTAGCTTACGAGCAGTACTTC
TRBJ1-3 | TRBV6-5 | NA | NA | CASSQQVWSNTIYF | TGTGCCAGCAGCCAACAGGTTTGGTCAAACACCATATATTTT
TRBJ2-3 | TRBV2 | NA | NA | CASIDSSTDTQYF | TGTGCCAGCATTGACAGTAGCACAGATACGCAGTATTTT
TRBJ1-3 | TRBV11-2 | NA | NA | CASSLAGSGNTIYF | TGTGCCAGCAGCTTAGCAGGGTCCGGAAACACCATATATTTT
TRBJ1-4 | TRBV28 | once | TRBD1 | CASSWGNRGAEKLFF | TGTGCCAGCAGTTGGGGTAACAGGGGGGCTGAAAAACTGTTTTTT
TRBJ2-1 | TRBV27 | NA | NA | CASSLQSSYNEQFF | TGTGCCAGCAGTTTACAGAGCTCCTACAATGAGCAGTTCTTC
TRBJ2-7 | TRBV28 | NA | TRBD1 | CASSRTTGGAEQYF | TGTGCCAGCAGTCGGACTACAGGGGGCGCCGAGCAGTACTTC
TRBJ2-2 | TRBV19 | NA | TRBD1 | CASSIRDRDTGELFF | TGTGCCAGTAGTATTAGGGACAGGGACACCGGGGAGCTGTTTTTT
TRBJ1-2 | TRBV4-2 | NA | NA | CASSQDLSVAGYNGYTF | TGTGCCAGCAGCCAAGATCTGAGTGTGGCAGGGTATAATGGCTACACCTTC
TRBJ1-6 | TRBV5-4 | NA | NA | CASSSRNSPLHF | TGTGCCAGCAGCTCAAGGAATTCACCCCTCCACTTT
TRBJ1-5 | TRBV18 | once | NA | CASSPGVNQPQHF | TGTGCCAGCTCACCGGGGGTTAATCAGCCCCAGCATTTT
TRBJ2-5 | TRBV27 | NA | NA | CASRAGHREYQETQYF | TGTGCCAGCAGGGCAGGGCACAGGGAGTACCAAGAGACCCAGTACTTC
TRBJ1-2 | TRBV14 | NA | NA | CASSSGFYGYTF | TGTGCCAGCAGCTCGGGATTCTATGGCTACACCTTC
TRBJ2-6 | TRBV24-1 | NA | NA | CATSDSRGTFISGANVLTF | TGTGCCACCAGTGATTCTAGAGGGACTTTCATCTCTGGGGCCAACGTCCTGACTTTC
TRBJ2-5 | TRBV6-2/TRBV6-3 | once | TRBD2 | CASSLAGGRSETQYF | TGTGCCAGCAGCTTAGCGGGGGGCCGCTCAGAGACCCAGTACTTC
TRBJ2-2 | TRBV4-2 | NA | NA | CASSQDIQENTGELFF | TGTGCCAGCAGCCAAGATATCCAGGAAAACACCGGGGAGCTGTTTTTT
TRBJ1-1 | TRBV2 | NA | TRBD1 | CASSSGGWNTEAFF | TGTGCCAGCAGTTCAGGGGGATGGAACACTGAAGCTTTCTTT
TRBJ2-2 | TRBV10-2 | NA | TRBD1 | CASSGDREVLAGELFF | TGCGCCAGCAGTGGGGACAGGGAGGTTTTGGCCGGGGAGCTGTTTTTT
TRBJ2-7 | TRBV5-5 | once | NA | CASSISGERTYEQYF | TGTGCCAGCAGCATATCAGGGGAGAGAACCTACGAGCAGTACTTC
TRBJ2-2 | TRBV6-6 | few | NA | CASSYYTGELFF | TGTGCCAGCAGTTACTACACCGGGGAGCTGTTTTTT
TRBJ1-3 | TRBV30 | NA | NA | CARGSGNTIYF | TGTGCCCGAGGGTCAGGAAACACCATATATTTT
TRBJ2-3 | TRBV5-6 | NA | NA | CASSQMTRPTDTQYF | TGTGCCAGCAGCCAGATGACTAGACCCACAGATACGCAGTATTTT
TRBJ1-1 | TRBV28 | NA | TRBD1 | CASSTPGQGAEAFF | TGTGCCAGCAGTACCCCGGGACAGGGGGCTGAAGCTTTCTTT
TRBJ2-5 | TRBV2 | NA | TRBD2 | CASSEDYAGAGTQYF | TGTGCCAGCAGTGAAGACTATGCGGGAGCCGGGACCCAGTACTTC
TRBJ1-3 | TRBV5-1 | NA | NA | CASSRPTDSGNTIYF | TGCGCCAGCAGCCGCCCGACCGACTCTGGAAACACCATATATTTT
TRBJ2-3 | TRBV6-6 | NA | NA | CASSYPPAEDTQYF | TGTGCCAGCAGTTACCCACCGGCGGAAGATACGCAGTATTTT
TRBJ1-4 | TRBV10-3 | NA | TRBD1 | CAISETGTGELFF | TGTGCCATCAGTGAGACCGGGACAGGGGAACTGTTTTTT
TRBJ2-7 | TRBV19 | once | NA | CASTTGHEQYF | TGTGCCAGTACGACGGGCCACGAGCAGTACTTC
TRBJ1-2 | TRBV6-5 | once | TRBD1 | CASSPPTGGGYGYTF | TGTGCCAGCAGCCCCCCGACAGGGGGTGGCTATGGCTACACCTTC
TRBJ1-1 | TRBV2 | NA | NA | CASSGGSVTEAFF | TGTGCCAGCAGCGGAGGGTCCGTCACTGAAGCTTTCTTT
TRBJ1-1 | TRBV9 | NA | NA | CASNAPGQNTEAFF | TGTGCCAGCAATGCCCCGGGACAGAACACTGAAGCTTTCTTT
TRBJ1-3 | TRBV6-6 | NA | NA | CASSYDGSGNTIYF | TGTGCCAGCAGTTACGACGGGTCGGGAAACACCATATATTTT
TRBJ1-1 | TRBV6-1 | NA | NA | CASGERGLPAEAFF | TGTGCCAGCGGTGAAAGGGGCCTTCCTGCTGAAGCTTTCTTT
TRBJ2-2 | TRBV28 | NA | TRBD1 | CASSWDSPFTGELFF | TGTGCCAGCAGTTGGGACAGCCCCTTCACCGGGGAGCTGTTTTTT
TRBJ2-5 | TRBV6-4 | NA | TRBD1 | CASSPTGQGRAETQYF | TGTGCCAGCAGCCCAACGGGACAGGGGAGGGCAGAGACCCAGTACTTC
TRBJ1-1 | TRBV4-3 | NA | NA | CASSQEWDNGYTEAFF | TGCGCCAGCAGCCAAGAATGGGACAATGGGTACACTGAAGCTTTCTTT
TRBJ1-3 | TRBV6-5 | NA | NA | CASRGNTIYF | TGTGCCTCGAGGGGAAACACCATATATTTT
TRBJ1-1 | TRBV20-1 | NA | NA | CSASSSFTEAFF | TGCAGTGCTAGTTCATCGTTTACTGAAGCTTTCTTT
TRBJ2-1 | TRBV28 | NA | TRBD2 | CASSTGTSGDNNEQFF | TGTGCCAGCAGCACCGGGACTAGCGGAGATAACAATGAGCAGTTCTTC
TRBJ2-3 | TRBV30 | NA | NA | CAWLREFTDTQYF | TGTGCCTGGTTAAGGGAGTTCACAGATACGCAGTATTTT
TRBJ1-2 | TRBV5-1 | NA | TRBD1 | CASSTGTGANYGYTF | TGCGCCAGCAGCACAGGGACAGGAGCTAACTATGGCTACACCTTC
TRBJ2-7 | TRBV6-2/TRBV6-3 | NA | NA | CASSYGAQSSYEQYF | TGTGCCAGCAGTTACGGGGCCCAGAGCTCCTACGAGCAGTACTTC
TRBJ1-1 | TRBV7-9 | NA | NA | CAIRTRTLDGGAFF | TGTGCCATTAGGACGCGGACACTGGACGGGGGAGCTTTCTTT
TRBJ2-7 | TRBV7-3 | NA | TRBD2 | CASSFDGTSGYEQYF | TGTGCCAGCAGCTTCGACGGGACTAGCGGTTACGAGCAGTACTTC
TRBJ1-5 | TRBV2 | NA | TRBD1 | CASIGDRAGNQPQHF | TGTGCCAGCATCGGGGACAGGGCAGGCAATCAGCCCCAGCATTTT
TRBJ2-3 | TRBV30 | once | NA | CAWSLRGTDTQYF | TGTGCCTGGAGTTTGAGGGGCACAGATACGCAGTATTTT
TRBJ2-3 | TRBV3-1/TRBV3-2 | NA | NA | CASSQEESGDTDTQYF | TGTGCCAGCAGCCAAGAGGAAAGCGGAGACACAGATACGCAGTATTTT
TRBJ1-2 | TRBV28 | NA | NA | CASRGTDGYTF | TGTGCCAGCAGGGGGACGGATGGCTACACCTTC
TRBJ2-7 | TRBV10-3 | NA | TRBD1 | CAISESDAGTGGDEQYF | TGTGCCATCAGTGAGTCCGATGCCGGGACAGGGGGCGATGAGCAGTACTTC
TRBJ1-5 | TRBV20-1 | NA | NA | CSASLRGSWPQHF | TGCAGTGCTAGTCTGAGGGGAAGTTGGCCCCAGCATTTT
TRBJ2-2 | TRBV24-1 | NA | NA | CATSDPGNTGELFF | TGTGCCACCAGTGATCCAGGGAACACCGGGGAGCTGTTTTTT